This T cell receptor beta chain was sequenced for a study of radiotherapy plus CTLA-4 blockade in lung cancer. Overall study: Disease control was achieved by about 29% of patients, and objective responses by 15% to 20%.

Trimming shortened V by 5 bases and J by 0 bases, and 11 bases separated the two germline ends. CDR3 size: 15 residues. Looked up from germline, CDR1 is SNHLY and CDR2 is FYNNEI. With regard to this clone: Its target is not known.

Study conclusions and caveats: The study found tumor-derived TCR clones expanded in blood after radiotherapy plus ipilimumab.

The repertoire was sequenced with immunoSEQ multiplex PCR; TCRdb's copy has only in-frame clones and lacks some. Of tens of thousands of clones in the sample, more than 60% were seen once. The receptor was derived from a human donor with non-small cell lung cancer who had a partial response to radiotherapy plus ipilimumab. Some clones in this sample may be carry-over from other donors' samples. The chain recombines TRBV2 with TRBJ1-3, with D unclear. The sample here was peripheral blood, taken from a patient treated with radiotherapy plus ipilimumab. CDR3 amino acids: CASSTPGYSGNTIYF. CDR3 nucleotide sequence: TGTGCCAGCAGTACCCCGGGATACTCTGGAAACACCATATATTTT.